This T cell receptor beta chain was captured in a study of identical twins (dated by TCRdb to 2016 to 2017). With respect to the entire study: To test whether fetal clonotypes persist, this study deep-sequenced TCR alpha and beta repertoires from monozygotic twins, from unrelated adults of various ages, and from cord blood. To rule out contamination, the twin experiments were replicated at different times with different library preparation protocols. General findings and caveats noted by the study authors: In monozygotic twins, out-of-frame TCR alpha sharing was systematically underestimated by recombination models, although the models agreed with sharing between unrelated individuals. Abundant cord blood beta clonotypes had fewer insertions, young adult naive repertoires showed a similar but weaker trend, and memory repertoires showed no such trend. Because the same donors could not be followed over many years, the conclusions depended on cross-sectional statistical analysis. A weaker excess of twin sharing was found in beta out-of-frame sequences because the signal-to-noise ratio was lowered by fewer shared sequences. Invariant T cells such as MAIT and iNKT could partly confound zero-insertion analyses, though diverse VJ usage argued against this for most clonotypes. Compared with coincidental sharing between unrelated individuals, an excess of low generation-probability sequences was observed among out-of-frame TCR alpha sequences shared between twins.

Library preparation used 5' RACE. Reads for this sample came from an Illumina HiSeq 2000. Template switching added a universal primer binding site, and the final cDNA carried a unique molecular identifier that allowed TCR cDNA molecules to be counted accurately. Specific primers in the conserved constant-segment region were used to synthesize first-strand cDNA for the TCR alpha and beta chains. To control for contamination, every cDNA library carried two barcodes: a SMART-Mk sample barcode plus Illumina barcodes. Two successive PCR steps introduced TruSeq adapter sequences along with Illumina sample barcodes. Sequencing of the TCR alpha and beta cDNA libraries was done on the Illumina HiSeq platform using custom primers. As for how the authors treated the data: Unique molecular identifiers were extracted from raw reads with MiGEC, and CDR3 positions were determined with MiXCR. Recombination models were inferred per individual with the repgenHMM and IGoR tools using an EM algorithm. The tcR package in R was used for shared clonotype analysis, with sharing normalized by the product of cloneset sizes. Out-of-frame nonproductive sequences were analyzed to study raw recombination free of thymic and clonal selection effects. In TCRdb, the public reads were trimmed at Q25 with fastp and aligned with MiXCR, with productive beta chains retained. A single entry per CDR3 protein holds the most common genes and DNA from its merged rows. The authors' filters were not applied to this entry. The sample table lists 500,000 to 550,000 distinct CDR3 sequences, 20% to 25% of them with a count of one. The ten biggest clones cover about 0.5% of the sample.

There are 15 amino acids in the CDR3, from cysteine to phenylalanine inclusive. The DNA shown is the 45-base CDR3, in frame from base 1. Per the germline V gene (reference sequence), SEHNR is the CDR1 and FQNEAQ is the CDR2. Deletion took 8 bases off V and 3 bases off J, with a span of 19 bases between the germline ends. Only healthy Caucasian donors were included. Three pairs of female monozygotic twins, all aged about 18 to 30 years, made up the twin cohort. CD4+ and CD8+ T cell populations were isolated with positive isolation kits from Invitrogen. As regards this clonotype: Which antigen it targets is not known. The record has no base qualities; no much larger clone is one base away.

The same sample was also used in a study of yellow fever vaccine responses in identical twins. The second study reports: The authors reported that the T cell response to vaccination in identical twins appeared partly convergent and partly personalized. Focusing on identical twins, the study followed the T cell clones that responded to the vaccine, and did so with precision.

The chain was built from TRBV7-9 and TRBJ1-1, with no confident D gene call. Sequencing input: CD4+ T cells sorted from blood. This clonotype originated in a woman between 18 and 29 years old in good health. The DNA is TGTGCCAGCCTTGAATCGGCCGCAACAGACACTGAAGCTTTCTTT. This sequence encodes CASLESAATDTEAFF.